A selection of T cell receptor beta chains follows, all from one sample in a study of blood T cell repertoires in COVID-19. Sequencing used immunoSEQ multiplex PCR; TCRdb keeps in-frame clones, though not all of them. The table lists approximately 300,000 clones, around 85% of them singletons. The specimen was PBMCs or T cells enriched from blood (not recorded which). The receptors derive from a woman in her twenties or thirties who had been exposed to COVID-19. Each CDR3 is given with its conserved first and last residue. A D gene is named only where the DNA matches it firmly. Some rows mark clone size as missing; the rest say once, few, many or name a class of expanded clone.

clone_size d_call j_call v_call cdr3_nt cdr3_aa
. TRBD1 TRBJ2-7 TRBV9 TGTGCCAGCAGCCCGACGACAGGGTACGAGCAGTACTTC CASSPTTGYEQYF
. . TRBJ2-1 TRBV5-6 TGTGCCAGCACCCAAGGGAGTGAGCAGTTCTTC CASTQGSEQFF
. TRBD1 TRBJ2-3 TRBV18 TGTGCCAGCTCACCAAAAACAGGGGGCACAGATACGCAGTATTTT CASSPKTGGTDTQYF
once . TRBJ1-2 TRBV6-4 TGTGCCAGCAGTGACGTGGACGGAGGTAGCGATGGCTACACCTTC CASSDVDGGSDGYTF
. . TRBJ1-5 TRBV6-5 TGTGCCAGCAAGAGAGCGGACAGAAATCAGCCCCAGCATTTT CASKRADRNQPQHF
once TRBD1 TRBJ1-2 TRBV29-1 TGCAGCGCAGGGGGCGCCGGCGGCGGCTACACCTTC CSAGGAGGGYTF
. . TRBJ2-3 TRBV30 TGTGCCTGGGCCGAGTCGAGTGGAGGATCGCAGTATTTT CAWAESSGGSQYF
. TRBD1 TRBJ1-6 TRBV28 TGTGCCAGCAGCCGGGGCCCAGGGGGAAATTCACCCCTCCACTTT CASSRGPGGNSPLHF
. . TRBJ1-3 TRBV5-1 TGCGCCAGCAGCGATGGACAGGGAAACACCATATATTTT CASSDGQGNTIYF
. TRBD1 TRBJ2-5 TRBV6-5 TGTGCCAGCAGTTCTTCAGGGGGCTGGGGAGAGACCCAGTACTTC CASSSSGGWGETQYF
. TRBD2 TRBJ2-1 TRBV11-3 TGTGCCAGCAGCGGGATAGCGGGCAGCTCCTACAATGAGCAGTTCTTC CASSGIAGSSYNEQFF
. . TRBJ1-2 TRBV28 TGTGCCAGCAGTTTATCCCCGCAGGGTAACTATGGCTACACCTTC CASSLSPQGNYGYTF
. . TRBJ2-7 TRBV2 TGTGCCAGCAGTCTACGGACAGCGGGATCCTACGAGCAGTACTTC CASSLRTAGSYEQYF
. TRBD1 TRBJ2-1 TRBV3-1/TRBV3-2 TGTGCCAGCAGCCCGGGACAGTTATCCGATGAGCAGTTCTTC CASSPGQLSDEQFF
once . TRBJ1-4 TRBV5-4 TGTGCCAGCGTACGAAAGGGGGATGAAAAACTGTTTTTT CASVRKGDEKLFF
. TRBD2 TRBJ2-5 TRBV11-2 TGTGCCAGCAGCCGGGGACTAGCGATTGTAGAGACCCAGTACTTC CASSRGLAIVETQYF
. TRBD2 TRBJ2-1 TRBV30 TGTGCCTGGAGTGTACTCGCGGGAGTCGGGAATGAGCAGTTCTTC CAWSVLAGVGNEQFF
. . TRBJ2-7 TRBV2 TGTGCCAGCAGTGTTAGTGTATACGAGCAGTACTTC CASSVSVYEQYF
. . TRBJ1-2 TRBV7-6 TGTGCCAGCAGCTTAGCCGACGACGAGCAGGGAGGCCTCTATGGCTACACCTTC CASSLADDEQGGLYGYTF
few TRBD1 TRBJ1-3 TRBV20-1 TGCAGTGCTAGTACAGGGGGCGGTGGAAACACCATATATTTT CSASTGGGGNTIYF
few TRBD1 TRBJ2-7 TRBV5-1 TGCGCCAGCAGCCGGGGACAGGAGCTCCGGGAGCAGTACTTC CASSRGQELREQYF
once TRBD2 TRBJ2-3 TRBV15 TGTGCCACCAGCAGTACTAGCGGGGGGGCCGTACCGGCTAGCACAGATACGCAGTATTTT CATSSTSGGAVPASTDTQYF
. . TRBJ2-7 TRBV3-1/TRBV3-2 TGTGCCAGCAGCCAAGAACCGGACAGTTACGAGCAGTACTTC CASSQEPDSYEQYF
. TRBD1 TRBJ1-6 TRBV27 TGTGCCAGCAGTCGGGACAGGGACAATTCACCCCTCCACTTT CASSRDRDNSPLHF
. . TRBJ1-1 TRBV10-3 TGTGCCATCAGTGAGTCGCGCGGCAGCATGAACACTGAAGCTTTCTTT CAISESRGSMNTEAFF
. TRBD1 TRBJ1-2 TRBV28 TGTGCCAGCAGTTTCGGTCCCACAGGGGGATATGGCTACACCTTC CASSFGPTGGYGYTF
. TRBD2 TRBJ2-5 TRBV27 TGTGCCAGCAGTCAGACTAGCGGGGCCTCAGAGACCCAGTACTTC CASSQTSGASETQYF
. . TRBJ2-7 TRBV11-2 TGTGCCAGCAGCTCGGGACTGCTCTACGAGCAGTACTTC CASSSGLLYEQYF
. . TRBJ2-2 TRBV6-5 TGTGCCAGCAGAGTAGCGGAAAACACCGGGGAGCTGTTTTTT CASRVAENTGELFF
. . TRBJ2-3 TRBV24-1 TGTGCCACCAGTGATATAAAGTCAATAGGAGATTTT CATSDIKSIGDF
. . TRBJ1-2 TRBV5-1 TGCGCCAGCAGTTCGATAGACAGTTATGGCTACACCTTC CASSSIDSYGYTF
once . TRBJ2-3 TRBV12-3/TRBV12-4 TGTGCCAGCAGTTTCAGTCACAATACGCAGTATTTT CASSFSHNTQYF
. TRBD2 TRBJ2-1 TRBV28 TGTGCCAGCAAAACCTCTAGCGGGGGGCCCTACAATGAGCAGTTCTTC CASKTSSGGPYNEQFF
. . TRBJ2-3 TRBV27 TGTGCCAGCAGTTTAAGGGGTCCCAGGGTATCAGATACGCAGTATTTT CASSLRGPRVSDTQYF
. . TRBJ1-1 TRBV7-2 TGTGCCAGCAGCTTCCTTGTCGGTGGGAACACTGAAGCTTTCTTT CASSFLVGGNTEAFF
. . TRBJ1-1 TRBV27 TGTGCCAGCAGTCCGGGACTTCTTTACACTGAAGCTTTCTTT CASSPGLLYTEAFF
few . TRBJ2-5 TRBV7-9 TGTGCCAGCAGCTTAGATAGCCATCTCGGAGAGACCCAGTACTTC CASSLDSHLGETQYF
few TRBD1 TRBJ2-6 TRBV7-9 TGTGCCAGCAGTAAGACAGGGGCTGGGGCCAACGTCCTGACTTTC CASSKTGAGANVLTF
once . TRBJ2-5 TRBV9 TGTGCCAGCAGCGGATACGACAGGTTCGAGACCCAGTACTTC CASSGYDRFETQYF
. . TRBJ1-1 TRBV19 TGTGCCTCCTCGGATGGTCCCGGGACTGAAGCTTTCTTT CASSDGPGTEAFF
. . TRBJ2-7 TRBV29-1 TGCAGCGTGGGCCCTCAGGGGAACGAGCAGTACTTC CSVGPQGNEQYF
. TRBD1 TRBJ1-2 TRBV7-9 TGTGCCAGCAGCCTGGGACAGGGGGCCGAGGGCTACACCTTC CASSLGQGAEGYTF
. TRBD2 TRBJ2-1 TRBV29-1 TGCAGCGTCGAAGCCGCGATGAGCGGGACCTACAATGAGCAGTTCTTC CSVEAAMSGTYNEQFF
. . TRBJ1-4 TRBV6-5 TGTGCCAGCAGATTTAAAACTAATGAAAAACTGTTTTTT CASRFKTNEKLFF
. TRBD1 TRBJ2-5 TRBV9 TGTGCCAGCAGCGTACGGGGACAGGGGTCACTACAAGAGACCCAGTACTTC CASSVRGQGSLQETQYF
few . TRBJ2-1 TRBV19 TGTGCCAGTAGTATACCCCGCAATGAGCAGTTCTTC CASSIPRNEQFF
. . TRBJ2-5 TRBV19 TGTGCCAGTAGTATAGTGAACGGGGGAATACAGACCCAGTACTTC CASSIVNGGIQTQYF
. . TRBJ1-4 TRBV28 TGTGCCAGCAGTTTAGCAGTTGAAAAACTGTTTTTT CASSLAVEKLFF
. . TRBJ1-1 TRBV10-3 TGTGCCATCAGATCGATACAGAACACTGAAGCTTTCTTT CAIRSIQNTEAFF
. . TRBJ1-2 TRBV19 TGTGCCAGTAGACGCAACGCAGGGGTGTTGGAAGGCTACACCTTC CASRRNAGVLEGYTF
. TRBD2 TRBJ2-7 TRBV2 TGTGCCAGCAGACCCGGGACTAGCGGTTACGAGCAGTACTTC CASRPGTSGYEQYF
. . TRBJ1-6 TRBV5-1 TGCGCCAGCAGCCGAACTGGGCCACCCCTCCACTTT CASSRTGPPLHF
. . TRBJ2-4 TRBV6-5 TGTGCCAGCAGCCGCGGGACGAACATTCAGTACTTC CASSRGTNIQYF
. . TRBJ1-2 TRBV28 TGTGCCAGCAGCTCCGGGACTAACTATGGCTACACCTTC CASSSGTNYGYTF
. TRBD1 TRBJ2-1 TRBV19 TGTGCCAGCCAGACCGACCGGGACAGCTACAATGAGCAGTTCTTC CASQTDRDSYNEQFF
. TRBD1 TRBJ1-2 TRBV28 TGTGCCAGCAGTCTACCTCCGGGTCAGGGGGCGCGTGGCTACACCTTC CASSLPPGQGARGYTF